This T cell receptor (beta chain) comes out of a study of vaccination effects on CD4 cells after COVID-19. Using viral peptide pools, the ViraFEST assay grew out antigen-specific CD4+ T cells prior to sequencing. The culture ran for 10 to 11 days, and then CD4+ T cells were isolated. Vaccinated participants had no history of SARS-CoV-2 infection and tested negative for nucleocapsid antibodies. Around 2 million PBMC were placed in each well, which was supplemented with approximately 9.7 IU/ml IL-2 and roughly 10 ug/ml peptides. On days 3 and 7, fresh IL-2 medium replaced half the medium. CDR3 length: 15 residues. Germline V gives CDR1 KGHSH, CDR2 LQKENI. The V gene end was trimmed by 2 bases and the J gene end by 3 bases; junction bases not matched to a gene: 1. About this clone itself: The antigen is unknown.

Study-level results: Pronounced clonal contraction occurred in clones induced by infection and by vaccine late after vaccination.

Clones were read by immunoSEQ multiplex PCR, and TCRdb kept only the in-frame ones, dropping some. The sample holds some 65,000 clones, around 76% seen once. The clonotype was recovered from a human donor who received a COVID-19 vaccine. The V gene is TRBV18, the J gene TRBJ2-5; TRBD2 matches 12 bases. This sample comprised CD4+ T cells from PBMCs cultured with HCoV-NL63 spike peptides, obtained before COVID-19 vaccination. The CDR3 bases are TGTGCCAGCTCACCAAGGACTAGCGGGGAAGAGACCCAGTACTTC. Encoded protein: CASSPRTSGEETQYF.